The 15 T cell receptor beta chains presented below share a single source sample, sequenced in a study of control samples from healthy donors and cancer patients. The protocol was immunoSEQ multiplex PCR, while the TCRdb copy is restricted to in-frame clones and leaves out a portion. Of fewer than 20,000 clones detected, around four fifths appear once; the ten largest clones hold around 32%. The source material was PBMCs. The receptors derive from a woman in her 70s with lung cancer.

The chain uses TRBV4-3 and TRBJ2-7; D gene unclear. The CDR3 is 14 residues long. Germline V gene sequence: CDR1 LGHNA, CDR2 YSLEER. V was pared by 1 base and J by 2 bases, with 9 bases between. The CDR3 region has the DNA TGCGCCAGCAGCCAAGGGGCCAGTACCTACGAGCAGTACTTC. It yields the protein CASSQGASTYEQYF.

The CDR3 sequence: CASSPLRGQGRLNTEAFF. DNA for the CDR3: TGTGCCAGCAGTCCCCTTCGGGGACAGGGGCGCCTGAACACTGAAGCTTTCTTT. The chain has TRBV27 and TRBJ1-1; TRBD1 aligns across 10 bases. Germline CDR1 and CDR2: MNHEY and SMNVEV (reference sequence). This CDR3 has 18 residues. The junction had 12 bases not matched to a gene; V was cut back by 5 bases and J by 0 bases.

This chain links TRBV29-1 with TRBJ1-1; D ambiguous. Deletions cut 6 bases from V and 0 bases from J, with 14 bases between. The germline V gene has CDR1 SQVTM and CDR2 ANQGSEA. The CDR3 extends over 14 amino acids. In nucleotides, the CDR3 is TGCAGCGTGGGCTGGGTTGGTCTGAACACTGAAGCTTTCTTT. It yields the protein CSVGWVGLNTEAFF.

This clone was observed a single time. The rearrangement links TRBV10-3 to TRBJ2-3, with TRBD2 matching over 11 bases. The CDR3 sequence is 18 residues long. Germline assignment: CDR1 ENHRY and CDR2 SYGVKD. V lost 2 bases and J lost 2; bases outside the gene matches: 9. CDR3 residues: CAISEPLSGRGATDTQYF. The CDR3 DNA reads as TGTGCCATCAGTGAGCCCCTTAGCGGGAGGGGTGCCACAGATACGCAGTATTTT.

CDR3 nucleotides: TGCGCCAGCACCCCAGGCACAGGGCCCAACAATGAGCAGTTCTTC. Translated: CASTPGTGPNNEQFF. The rearrangement links TRBV10-2 to TRBJ2-1; weak D call: TRBD1 (6 bases). Germline V CDR1 and CDR2: WSHSY, SAAADI. The CDR3 has 15 residues. Trimming took 7 bases from V and 5 from J, leaving 18 bases between them.

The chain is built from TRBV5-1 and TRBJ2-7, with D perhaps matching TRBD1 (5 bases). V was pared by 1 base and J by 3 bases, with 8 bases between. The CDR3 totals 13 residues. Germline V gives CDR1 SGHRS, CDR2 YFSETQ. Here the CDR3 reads CASSLSGNYEQYF. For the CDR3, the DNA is TGCGCCAGCAGCTTGTCAGGGAACTACGAGCAGTACTTC.

The CDR3 DNA is TGTGCCAGCTGGACAGGCTGGGGGTACGAGCAGTACTTC. Encoded protein: CASWTGWGYEQYF. V is TRBV6-5 and J is TRBJ2-7, with 7 bases identical to TRBD1. The CDR3 loop spans 13 amino acids. V dropped 8 bases and J dropped 4; count of bases not matched to a gene: 8. CDR1 and CDR2 from the germline V gene are MNHEY and SVGAGI.

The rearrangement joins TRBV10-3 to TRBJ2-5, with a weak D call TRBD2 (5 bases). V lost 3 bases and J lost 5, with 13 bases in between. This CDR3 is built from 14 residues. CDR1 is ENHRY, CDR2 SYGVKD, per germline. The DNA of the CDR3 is TGTGCCATCAGTGAACCAGACTATCTTGAGACCCAGTACTTC. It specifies CAISEPDYLETQYF.

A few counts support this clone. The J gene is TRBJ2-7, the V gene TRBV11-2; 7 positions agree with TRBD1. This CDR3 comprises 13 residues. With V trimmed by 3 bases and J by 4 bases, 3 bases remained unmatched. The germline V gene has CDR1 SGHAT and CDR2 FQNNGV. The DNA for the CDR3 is TGTGCCAGCAGCTTGTCAGGGGGATACGAGCAGTACTTC. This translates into CASSLSGGYEQYF. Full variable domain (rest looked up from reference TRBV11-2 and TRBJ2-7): EAGVAQSPRYKIIEKRQSVAFWCNPISGHATLYWYQQILGQGPKLLIQFQNNGVVDDSQLPKDRFSAERLKGVDSTLKIQPAKLEDSAVYLCASSLSGGYEQYFGPGTRLTVT.

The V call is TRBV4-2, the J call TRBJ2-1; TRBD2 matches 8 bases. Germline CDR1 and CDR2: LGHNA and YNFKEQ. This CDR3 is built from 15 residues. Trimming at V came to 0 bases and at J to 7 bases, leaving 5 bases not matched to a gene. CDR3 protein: CASSQEGLAGNEQFF. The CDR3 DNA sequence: TGTGCCAGCAGCCAAGAGGGTCTAGCGGGTAATGAGCAGTTCTTC.

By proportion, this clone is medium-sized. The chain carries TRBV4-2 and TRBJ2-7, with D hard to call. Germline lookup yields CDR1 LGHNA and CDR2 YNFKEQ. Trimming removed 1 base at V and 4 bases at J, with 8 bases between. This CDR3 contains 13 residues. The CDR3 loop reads CASSQVGWYEQYF. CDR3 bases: TGTGCCAGCAGCCAAGTTGGGTGGTACGAGCAGTACTTC.

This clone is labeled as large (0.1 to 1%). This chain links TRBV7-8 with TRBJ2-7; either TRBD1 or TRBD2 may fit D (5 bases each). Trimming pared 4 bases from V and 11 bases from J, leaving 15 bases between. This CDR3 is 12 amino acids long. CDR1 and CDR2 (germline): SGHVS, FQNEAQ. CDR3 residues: CASSSPPGREYF. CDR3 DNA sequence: TGTGCCAGCAGCTCGCCTCCGGGACGGGAGTACTTC.

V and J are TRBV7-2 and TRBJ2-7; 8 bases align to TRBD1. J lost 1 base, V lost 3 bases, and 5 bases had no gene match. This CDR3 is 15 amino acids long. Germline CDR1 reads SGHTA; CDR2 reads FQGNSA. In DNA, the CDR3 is TGTGCCAGCAGCTTGCGGGACAGGCCATCCTACGAGCAGTACTTC. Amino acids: CASSLRDRPSYEQYF. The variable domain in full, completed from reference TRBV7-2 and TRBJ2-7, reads GAGVSQSPSNKVTEKGKDVELRCDPISGHTALYWYRQSLGQGLEFLIYFQGNSAPDKSGLPSDRFSAERTGGSVSTLTIQRTQQEDSAVYLCASSLRDRPSYEQYFGPGTRLTVT.

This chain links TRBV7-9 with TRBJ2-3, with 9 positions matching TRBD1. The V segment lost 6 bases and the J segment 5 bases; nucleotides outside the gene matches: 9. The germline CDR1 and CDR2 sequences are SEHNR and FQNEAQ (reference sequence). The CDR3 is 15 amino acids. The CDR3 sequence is CASSLRTGEGDTQYF. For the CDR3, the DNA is TGTGCCAGCAGTCTGAGGACAGGGGAGGGAGATACGCAGTATTTT.

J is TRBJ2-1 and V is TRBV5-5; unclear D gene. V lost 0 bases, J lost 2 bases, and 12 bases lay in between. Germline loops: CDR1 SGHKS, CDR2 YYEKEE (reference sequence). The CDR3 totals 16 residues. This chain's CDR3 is CASSLEFLDAYNEQFF. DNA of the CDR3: TGTGCCAGCAGCTTGGAATTTCTTGACGCCTACAATGAGCAGTTCTTC. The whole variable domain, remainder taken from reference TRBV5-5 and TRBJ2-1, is DAGVTQSPTHLIKTRGQQVTLRCSPISGHKSVSWYQQVLGQGPQFIFQYYEKEERGRGNFPDRFSARQFPNYSSELNVNALLLGDSALYLCASSLEFLDAYNEQFFGPGTRLTVL.